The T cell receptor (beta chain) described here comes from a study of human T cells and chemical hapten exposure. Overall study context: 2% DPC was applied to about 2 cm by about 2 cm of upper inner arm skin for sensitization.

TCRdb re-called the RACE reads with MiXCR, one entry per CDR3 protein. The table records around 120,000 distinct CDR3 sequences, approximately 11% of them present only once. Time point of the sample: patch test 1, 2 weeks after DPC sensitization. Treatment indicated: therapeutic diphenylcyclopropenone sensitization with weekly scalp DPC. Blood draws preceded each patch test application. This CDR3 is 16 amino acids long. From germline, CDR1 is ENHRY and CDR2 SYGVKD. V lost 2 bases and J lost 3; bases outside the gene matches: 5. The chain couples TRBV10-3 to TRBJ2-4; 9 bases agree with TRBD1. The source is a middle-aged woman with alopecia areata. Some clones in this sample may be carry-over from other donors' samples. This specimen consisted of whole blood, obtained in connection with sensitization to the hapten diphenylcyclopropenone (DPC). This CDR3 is CAISEQGQGSKNIQYF. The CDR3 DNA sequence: TGTGCCATCAGTGAGCAGGGACAGGGAAGCAAAAACATTCAGTACTTC.